This TCR beta chain was sequenced in a study of blood T cells in healthy people across ages. V was trimmed by 3 bases and J by 4 bases, leaving 12 bases between them. The CDR3 is 14 amino acids. Germline assignment: CDR1 LGHDT and CDR2 YNNKEL (reference sequence). A second PCR of 7 to 11 cycles used a sample-barcoded 5' primer and a J-beta primer mix. From the 5' RACE reads, TCRdb called clonotypes with MiXCR, one entry per CDR3 protein. The sample carries approximately 400,000 distinct CDR3 sequences, about 49% recorded once. The sequence was collected from a man aged 55 to 70 in good health. This chain uses TRBV3-1 with TRBJ2-5; D is unresolved. Sequencing was performed on blood. The CDR3 sequence: CASSHFSNGETQYF. In nucleotides, the CDR3 is TGTGCCAGCAGCCACTTCTCTAACGGAGAGACCCAGTACTTC.